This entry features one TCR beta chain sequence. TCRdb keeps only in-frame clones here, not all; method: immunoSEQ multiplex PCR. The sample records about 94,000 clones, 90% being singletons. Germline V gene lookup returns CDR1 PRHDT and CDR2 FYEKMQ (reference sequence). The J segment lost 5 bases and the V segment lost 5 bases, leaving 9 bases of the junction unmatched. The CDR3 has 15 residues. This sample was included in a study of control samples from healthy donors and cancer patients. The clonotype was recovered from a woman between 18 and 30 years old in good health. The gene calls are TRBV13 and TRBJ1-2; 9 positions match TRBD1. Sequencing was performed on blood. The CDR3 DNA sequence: TGTGCCAGCAGCACCTGGGGACAGGGTAATTATGGCTACACCTTC. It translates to CASSTWGQGNYGYTF.